Each of the 2 T cell receptor beta chains below was sequenced from the same sample in a study of T cell responses to AZD1222 COVID-19 vaccine. Produced via immunoSEQ multiplex PCR; TCRdb's table is partial and in-frame only. The sample carries roughly 50,000 clones, 70% to 90% recorded once. The material sequenced was peripheral blood, taken 28 days after the second AZD1222 dose. The receptors shown here come from an adult who received the AZD1222 COVID-19 vaccine.

This chain connects TRBV28 to TRBJ2-1; either TRBD1 or TRBD2 may fit D (5 bases each). The CDR3 runs 14 residues. Trimming shortened V by 6 bases and J by 3 bases, and 12 bases separated the two germline ends. CDR1 and CDR2 (germline): MDHEN, SYDVKM. The DNA of the CDR3 is TGTGCCAGCAGCCAAGGGACCTACTACAATGAGCAGTTCTTC. Translation gives CASSQGTYYNEQFF. Filled out from reference TRBV28 and TRBJ2-1, the complete variable domain reads DVKVTQSSRYLVKRTGEKVFLECVQDMDHENMFWYRQDPGLGLRLIYFSYDVKMKEKGDIPEGYSVSREKKERFSLILESASTNQTSMYLCASSQGTYYNEQFFGPGTRLTVL.

This sequence joins TRBV18 and TRBJ1-4; D possibly corresponds to TRBD1 (5 bases). The CDR3 extends over 15 amino acids. Trimming took 3 bases from V and 1 from J, leaving 9 bases between them. Germline loops: CDR1 KGHSH, CDR2 LQKENI. This CDR3 is CASSPAGGTNEKLFF. For the CDR3, the DNA is TGTGCCAGCTCACCCGCCGGGGGAACTAATGAAAAACTGTTTTTT.